This TCR beta chain was obtained from a study of blood T cells in healthy people across ages. Through a sample-barcoded 5' primer and a J-beta primer mix, a second PCR was run for about 7 to 12 cycles. In TCRdb, the 5' RACE reads were re-called with MiXCR into one record per CDR3 protein. The sample lists roughly 1,300,000 distinct CDR3 sequences, approximately 60% occurring once. The germline gives CDR1 LGHNA, CDR2 YSLEER. Trimming removed 5 bases from V and 6 bases from J; junction bases left unmatched: 14. CDR3 length equals 16 residues. The sample taken for sequencing was blood. V is TRBV4-3 and J is TRBJ2-3; 7 bases are a match to TRBD2. The clonotype originates from a man younger than 30 in good health. CDR3 loop: CASSDTLGGGPDTQYF. CDR3 nucleotide sequence: TGCGCCAGCAGCGACACGCTTGGCGGGGGACCCGATACGCAGTATTTT.